This is a list of T cell receptor beta chains from one sample in a study of early T cells in non-severe SARS-CoV-2 infection. From the 5' RACE reads, TCRdb called clonotypes with MiXCR, one entry per CDR3 protein. The data hold tens of thousands of distinct CDR3 sequences, with 4% to 4.5% observed a single time. The material sequenced was whole blood. These receptors came from an adult who was a healthcare worker with PCR-confirmed SARS-CoV-2 infection or an uninfected control (not recorded which). Each CDR3 is given with its conserved first and last residue. The D gene is left open where the match is weak. Some rows have no size entry. The others give once, few or many, or a class for an expanded clone.

v_call	d_call	j_call	clone_size	cdr3_aa	cdr3_nt
TRBV2	-	TRBJ2-5	many	CANQDSQTQYF	TGTGCCAACCAAGACAGCCAGACCCAGTACTTC
TRBV11-3	TRBD1	TRBJ2-1	many	CASSLDLDRANEQFF	TGTGCCAGCAGCTTAGATTTGGACAGGGCCAATGAGCAGTTCTTC
TRBV28	-	TRBJ2-7	many	CACSFRGTYEQYF	TGTGCCTGCAGTTTCCGGGGGACCTACGAGCAGTACTTC
TRBV7-6	-	TRBJ2-3	many	CASSLTGAEADTQYF	TGTGCCAGCAGCCTGACGGGGGCGGAGGCAGATACGCAGTATTTT
TRBV5-4	TRBD1	TRBJ2-3	many	CASSLGDRGLKMDF	TGTGCCAGCAGCTTGGGGGACAGGGGGTTAAAGATGGATTTT
TRBV7-6	-	TRBJ2-3	many	CASSHLKDTQYF	TGTGCCAGCAGCCACTTAAAGGATACGCAGTATTTT
TRBV6-6	TRBD2	TRBJ2-1	many	CASSRTSGGNNNEQFF	TGTGCCAGCAGTAGGACTAGCGGGGGGAATAACAATGAGCAGTTCTTC
TRBV7-2	-	TRBJ1-4	many	CASSFYGTNEKLFF	TGTGCCAGCAGCTTTTACGGGACTAATGAAAAACTGTTTTTT
TRBV5-1	-	TRBJ1-1	many	CASSSQGVNTEAFF	TGCGCCAGCAGCTCTCAGGGAGTGAACACTGAAGCTTTCTTT
TRBV29-1	-	TRBJ1-2	many	CSVEARYGYTF	TGCAGCGTTGAGGCCAGATATGGCTACACCTTC
TRBV7-6	TRBD1	TRBJ2-5	many	CASSLSTTRLGDSQETQYF	TGTGCCAGCAGCCTCTCCACCACCCGATTAGGGGACAGCCAAGAGACCCAGTACTTC
TRBV28	TRBD1	TRBJ1-2	many	CASRQGAANYGYTF	TGTGCCAGCAGACAGGGGGCTGCTAACTATGGCTACACCTTC
TRBV6-6	-	TRBJ2-7	many	CASSPDRDGYEQYF	TGTGCCAGCAGCCCCGATAGGGACGGGTACGAGCAGTACTTC
TRBV5-6	-	TRBJ2-2	many	CASSLSRTNTGELFF	TGTGCCAGCAGCTTATCGAGGACTAACACCGGGGAGCTGTTTTTT
TRBV11-2	-	TRBJ1-6	many	CASSFARIGNSPLHF	TGTGCCAGCAGCTTTGCCCGAATAGGGAATTCACCCCTCCACTTT
TRBV6-6	TRBD1	TRBJ2-7	many	CASSYLETGNYEQYF	TGTGCCAGCAGTTACCTAGAGACAGGGAACTACGAGCAGTACTTC
TRBV12-3/TRBV12-4	-	TRBJ1-6	many	CASSRGDGYNSPLHF	TGTGCCAGCAGTCGCGGGGACGGCTATAATTCACCCCTCCACTTT
TRBV7-2	-	TRBJ2-7	many	CASSVQGTYEQYF	TGTGCCAGCAGCGTACAGGGAACCTACGAGCAGTACTTC
TRBV18	-	TRBJ2-2	many	CASSPIGQLNTGELFF	TGTGCCAGCTCACCAATCGGACAGCTGAACACCGGGGAGCTGTTTTTT
TRBV9	TRBD1	TRBJ1-1	many	CASSVTQGAEAFF	TGTGCCAGCAGCGTAACACAGGGGGCTGAAGCTTTCTTT
TRBV20-1	-	TRBJ1-1	medium-sized	CSAPQGWVTEAFF	TGCAGTGCTCCGCAGGGGTGGGTCACTGAAGCTTTCTTT
TRBV30	TRBD1	TRBJ2-3	many	CAWTPGQNTDTQYF	TGTGCCTGGACCCCGGGACAGAACACAGATACGCAGTATTTT
TRBV11-1	-	TRBJ2-3	many	CASSLAWGTDTQYF	TGTGCCAGCAGCTTAGCGTGGGGCACAGATACGCAGTATTTT
TRBV13	-	TRBJ2-7	many	CASSRNVYEQYF	TGTGCCAGCAGTCGTAATGTCTACGAGCAGTACTTC
TRBV28	-	TRBJ2-5	many	CASSPQETQYF	TGTGCCAGCAGTCCGCAAGAGACCCAGTACTTC
TRBV4-3	-	TRBJ1-5	medium-sized	CASSLERWGNQPQHF	TGCGCCAGCAGCCTGGAACGTTGGGGCAATCAGCCCCAGCATTTT
TRBV6-6	-	TRBJ2-3	many	CASSYGRTDTQYF	TGTGCCAGCAGTTATGGCAGGACAGATACGCAGTATTTT
TRBV29-1	-	TRBJ1-1	many	CSVGVGVNTEAFF	TGCAGCGTTGGAGTAGGGGTGAACACTGAAGCTTTCTTT
TRBV27	-	TRBJ1-5	many	CASSLAGINQPQHF	TGTGCCAGCAGTTTAGCGGGTATCAATCAGCCCCAGCATTTT
TRBV7-2	-	TRBJ1-3	many	CASSFRQGANTIYF	TGTGCCAGCAGCTTCCGCCAGGGCGCAAACACCATATATTTT
TRBV29-1	-	TRBJ1-1	-	CSVDGQGRTEAFF	TGCAGCGTTGACGGGCAGGGGAGGACTGAAGCTTTCTTT
TRBV6-1	-	TRBJ1-1	many	CASSEARTVVYVFTEAFF	TGTGCCAGCAGTGAAGCGAGGACAGTCGTATATGTTTTCACTGAAGCTTTCTTT
TRBV7-6	-	TRBJ1-3	many	CASSLGQANSGNTIYF	TGTGCCAGCAGCTTAGGACAGGCTAACTCTGGAAACACCATATATTTT
TRBV20-1	-	TRBJ2-3	many	CSARATSTDTQYF	TGCAGTGCTAGGGCGACTAGTACAGATACGCAGTATTTT
TRBV29-1	TRBD2	TRBJ2-1	many	CSVIYARGVNEQFF	TGCAGCGTTATCTATGCGCGGGGGGTCAATGAGCAGTTCTTC
TRBV30	-	TRBJ1-1	many	CAWSVVTEAFF	TGTGCCTGGAGTGTAGTCACTGAAGCTTTCTTT
TRBV3-1	-	TRBJ1-2	many	CASSQDTGIYGYTF	TGTGCCAGCAGCCAAGATACAGGGATCTATGGCTACACCTTC
TRBV12-3/TRBV12-4	-	TRBJ2-7	many	CASSLSPIYEQYF	TGTGCCAGCAGTTTAAGCCCCATCTACGAGCAGTACTTC